A selection of T cell receptor beta chains follows, all from one sample in a study of T cell repertoires in cytomegalovirus infection. TCRdb reprocessed the reads with MiXCR, giving one entry per CDR3 protein. The top ten clones hold roughly 14% of a sample with about 300,000 distinct CDR3 sequences, roughly a quarter of them seen once. The sample comprised PBMCs. The source of these receptors is a human donor in good health (CMV status not recorded). Some clones in this sample may be carry-over from other donors' samples. Each CDR3 is given with its conserved first and last residue. The order of the fields is CDR3 DNA, CDR3 protein, J gene, clone size, D gene, V gene. The D gene is left open where the match is weak. Clone size is not always given. Where it is, it says once, few, many or a class for expanded clones.

TGCGCGAAGGGGCACACTGAAGCTTTCTTT CAKGHTEAFF TRBJ1-1 - - TRBV25-1
TGTGCCAGCAGTTTAGGGGGACTAGCGGGAGCGATAACCGGGGAGCTGTTTTTT CASSLGGLAGAITGELFF TRBJ2-2 - TRBD2 TRBV28
TGTGCCAGCAGCCGGGACGCGGCCCTGGGTCAGCCCCAGCATTTT CASSRDAALGQPQHF TRBJ1-5 many - TRBV7-2
TGTGCCAGCACCGCCTTAGCCATGGAGCGCCCTATTACCTACGAGCAGTACTTC CASTALAMERPITYEQYF TRBJ2-7 - - TRBV5-4
TGTGCCAGCAGCCTACGATCACAGGACGTCAATTCACCCCTCCACTTT CASSLRSQDVNSPLHF TRBJ1-6 - - TRBV7-2
TGTGCCAGCAGTTCCACCATCTATAGCTATCAGCCCCAGCATTTT CASSSTIYSYQPQHF TRBJ1-5 - - TRBV27
TGCAGCGCCGGGCGCAGGGTGGTTGAGCAGTTCTTC CSAGRRVVEQFF TRBJ2-1 - - TRBV29-1
TGTGCCAGCAGCTTAGCGTCCTTGAACACCGGGGAGCTGTTTTTT CASSLASLNTGELFF TRBJ2-2 few - TRBV11-2
TGTGCCAGCAGTGAACGCGACTTTGGTAGGAATTCACCCCTCCACTTT CASSERDFGRNSPLHF TRBJ1-6 - - TRBV25-1
TGTGCCAGCAGCTTAGATCGAAACGAGCAGTACTTC CASSLDRNEQYF TRBJ2-7 few - TRBV11-3
TGTGCCAGCAGGGGACTAGTGGTTGCCGATGAGCAGTTCTTC CASRGLVVADEQFF TRBJ2-1 many TRBD2 TRBV12-3/TRBV12-4
TGTGCCAGCAGTCCCCCGGGGTTTGAAGCTTTCTTT CASSPPGFEAFF TRBJ1-1 few - TRBV12-3/TRBV12-4
TGTGCCAGCAGCAGGTCTGCGTCCTACGAGCAGTACTTC CASSRSASYEQYF TRBJ2-7 many - TRBV7-2
TGCGCCAGCGGCCCGGGACAGGGCACAGATACGCAGTATTTT CASGPGQGTDTQYF TRBJ2-3 - TRBD1 TRBV5-1
TGCAGCGTTGAAGATCGGGCACGATACAATGAGCAGTTCTTC CSVEDRARYNEQFF TRBJ2-1 - - TRBV29-1
TGTGCCAGCAGCTTTCGACTAGCGGATAAAAACAATGAGCAGTTCTTC CASSFRLADKNNEQFF TRBJ2-1 few TRBD2 TRBV7-6
TGTGCCAGCTCATCCCCTCGTGACAGGAGCGGCTCTGGGGCCAACGTCCTGACTTTC CASSSPRDRSGSGANVLTF TRBJ2-6 many - TRBV18
TGTGCCAGCTCACCACCGCCAGGAGCAGATACGCAGTATTTT CASSPPPGADTQYF TRBJ2-3 - - TRBV18
TGTGCCTGGAGTGTACAATTAGCCCGATACGAGCAGTACTTC CAWSVQLARYEQYF TRBJ2-7 - - TRBV30
TGTGCCAGTAGCGGTTACCCTAGCGGGGGCCTTCTTGGGGAGCAGTTCTTC CASSGYPSGGLLGEQFF TRBJ2-1 - TRBD2 TRBV19
TGTGCCAGCAGCCCCCAAAGCGGGATCTTTGGCACTGAAGCTTTCTTT CASSPQSGIFGTEAFF TRBJ1-1 few - TRBV7-2
TGCAGCGTTGGGGAGGGGCAACAAGAGACCCAGTACTTC CSVGEGQQETQYF TRBJ2-5 few TRBD2 TRBV29-1
TGTGCCAGCAGCTCCGAATGGAGCCAAGAGACCCAGTACTTC CASSSEWSQETQYF TRBJ2-5 many - TRBV7-2
TGTGCCAGCAGTTCACCGAGTTTATGGGGGCCCAACACCGGGGAGCTGTTTTTT CASSSPSLWGPNTGELFF TRBJ2-2 many - TRBV12-3/TRBV12-4